The 6 T cell receptor beta chains listed next were all sequenced from one sample in a study of shared clonotypes between healthy human individuals. Data came from immunoSEQ multiplex PCR; TCRdb stores just in-frame clones and leaves some out. Of about 1 million clones in the sample, about 75% were seen once. Sequencing was done on a sample of memory CD4+ T cells sorted from blood. Specified subset: CD45RA-negative fraction. The receptors derive from a young man in good health.

This clone has at least ten counts. The same CDR3 is also encoded by other DNA sequences in this sample. The chain has TRBV2 and TRBJ2-7; maybe TRBD1 (6 bases). V was pared by 7 bases and J by 1 base, with 8 bases between. Germline CDR1 and CDR2: SNHLY and FYNNEI. CDR3 length equals 12 residues. In DNA, the CDR3 is TGTGCCAGCACTGGACAGTCCTACGAGCAGTACTTC. Encoded protein: CASTGQSYEQYF.

The CDR3 sequence is CASSPLQGREGSQFF. Here the CDR3 DNA reads TGTGCCAGCTCACCCCTGCAAGGGCGGGAGGGTTCACAGTTCTTC. The V and J genes are TRBV18 and TRBJ2-1; 9 nucleotides align to TRBD2. The junction had 13 bases not matched to a gene; V was cut back by 3 bases and J by 13 bases. CDR3 length: 15 residues. In germline, CDR1 is KGHSH, CDR2 LQKENI.

This chain links TRBV11-3 with TRBJ2-3; 7 bases match TRBD2. Germline-derived CDR1 and CDR2 are SGHNT and YENEEA. V trimming: 4 bases; J trimming: 1 base; junction bases outside the gene matches: 8. The CDR3 loop spans 16 amino acids. CDR3 sequence reads: CASSSTSGGRTDTQYF. The CDR3, as DNA: TGTGCCAGCAGCTCGACTTCGGGGGGACGCACAGATACGCAGTATTTT.

The rearrangement joins TRBV30 to TRBJ1-3; D is perhaps TRBD1 (5 bases). CDR3 length equals 13 residues. Germline V lookup: CDR1 GTSNPN, CDR2 SVGIG (reference sequence). V dropped 8 bases and J dropped 4 bases, with 15 bases sitting between them. DNA for the CDR3: TGTGCCGGAACCCAGGGAGCGGGAAACACCATATATTTT. Its translation is CAGTQGAGNTIYF.

This rearrangement joins TRBV7-9 to TRBJ2-1; D gene ambiguous. The V gene lost 1 base and the J gene lost 6 bases, with 4 bases spanning the gap. CDR3 length: 12 residues. Germline V CDR1 and CDR2: SEHNR, FQNEAQ (reference sequence). The CDR3 nucleotides read TGTGCCAGCAGCTTAGGTATCAATGAGCAGTTCTTC. This translates into CASSLGINEQFF. Complete variable domain (other parts from reference TRBV7-9 and TRBJ2-1): DTGVSQNPRHKITKRGQNVTFRCDPISEHNRLYWYRQTLGQGPEFLTYFQNEAQLEKSRLLSDRFSAERPKGSFSTLEIQRTEQGDSAMYLCASSLGINEQFFGPGTRLTVL.

V usage is TRBV9 and J usage is TRBJ2-3, with 7 bases matching TRBD2. CDR3 length: 15 amino acids. The germline V gene has CDR1 SGDLS and CDR2 YYNGEE. With V trimmed by 4 bases and J by 3 bases, 8 bases remained unmatched. In DNA form, the CDR3 reads TGTGCCAGCAGCCCGGCGGGAGCAGAGACAGATACGCAGTATTTT. This translates into CASSPAGAETDTQYF.